The T cell receptor (beta chain) described here comes from a study of blood T cell repertoires in COVID-19. The data were produced by immunoSEQ multiplex PCR, yet TCRdb's version contains in-frame clones alone and is incomplete. The sample has 30,000 to 50,000 clones; 79% are singletons. The germline V gene encodes CDR1 MDHEN and CDR2 SYDVKM. Unmatched junction bases numbered 8, after V lost 5 bases and J lost 8 bases. There are 14 residues in the CDR3. The receptor was derived from a man in his 70s with acute or convalescent COVID-19. What was sequenced was peripheral blood. The V call is TRBV28, the J call TRBJ1-4, with 7 bases lining up with TRBD1. CDR3 coding DNA: TGTGCCAGCAGTAACAGGGGCCTTATCGAAAAACTGTTTTTT. Its translation: CASSNRGLIEKLFF.